This entry features one TCR beta chain sequence. This entry comes from a study of a mutant IDH1 vaccine in newly diagnosed glioma. Overall study: Previous care, which was radiotherapy, temozolomide, or both, most often involved both.

Clones were sequenced by immunoSEQ multiplex PCR, and TCRdb holds only the in-frame ones, with some missing. The table has 25,000 to 35,000 clones, about 80% seen once. Noted time point: baseline, week 1 (first vaccination visit). The treatment is: pre-vaccination baseline after standard-of-care therapy. V lost 2 bases and J lost 5, with 20 bases in between. The CDR3 has 17 amino acids. V gene TRBV5-7 combines with J gene TRBJ2-1; D uncertain. TRBV5-7 is an ORF; its function is uncertain. The TCR sequence derives from a man aged 25-40 years with glioma. Sequencing was performed on PBMCs, taken from a glioma patient treated with radiotherapy, temozolomide or both. CDR3 protein: CASSLEAPELGNNEQFF. CDR3 DNA sequence: TGTGCCAGCAGCTTAGAGGCGCCTGAACTGGGCAACAATGAGCAGTTCTTC.